These T cell receptor beta chains were read from a single sample in a study of blood T cell repertoires in COVID-19. The method was immunoSEQ multiplex PCR; TCRdb's version includes in-frame clones alone and lacks a portion of them. Of a few hundred thousand clones listed, 65% to 90% are singletons. The sample comprised peripheral blood. Receptors were obtained from a man aged 50 to 59 with active or convalescent COVID-19. CDR3s include the opening cysteine and the closing phenylalanine or tryptophan. Part of the rows lack a size; the others show once, few, many or a class for expanded clones.

TRBV7-8	TRBJ1-5	few	CASSLFRSNQPQHF
TRBV18	TRBJ1-3	NA	CASSTKLEADTIYF
TRBV28	TRBJ2-5	NA	CASSLSLGGIETQYF
TRBV6-5	TRBJ1-5	once	CASTEGQGRNQPQHF
TRBV9	TRBJ2-1	few	CASSVGTSAMGEQFF
TRBV3-1/TRBV3-2	TRBJ2-1	few	CASSPAVAGGLSYNEQFF
TRBV18	TRBJ1-1	NA	CASSPQNRNTEAFF
TRBV7-7	TRBJ2-2	NA	CASSPGVTGPTGELFF
TRBV2	TRBJ2-7	NA	CASRLTGSEQYF
TRBV18	TRBJ2-5	NA	CASSPNRQETQYF
TRBV10-3	TRBJ2-2	NA	CAISEPGLESAGELFF
TRBV7-2	TRBJ2-2	few	CASSLGGLAGRITGELFF
TRBV2	TRBJ2-3	NA	CADRLAGGPTDTQYF
TRBV7-3	TRBJ2-1	NA	CASSLKGGGTTYNEQFF
TRBV3-1/TRBV3-2	TRBJ2-1	NA	CASSQVPPYNEQFF
TRBV12-5	TRBJ1-5	NA	CASGPRGAEPNQPQHF
TRBV29-1	TRBJ2-5	NA	CSARRGGETQYF
TRBV12-3/TRBV12-4	TRBJ2-1	once	CASGPNNEQFF
TRBV29-1	TRBJ2-3	NA	CSVGAPLSTDTQYF
TRBV30	TRBJ2-5	NA	CAFGQVQETQYF
TRBV4-1	TRBJ1-2	many	CASSQVIRDRGGGYTF
TRBV5-1	TRBJ2-2	NA	CASSSLGTATSGELFF
TRBV5-1	TRBJ2-5	NA	CASSEERETQYF
TRBV6-5	TRBJ2-1	NA	CASSNREVGRGEQFF
TRBV30	TRBJ1-2	NA	CAWRPTRDGYTF
TRBV4-1	TRBJ2-2	NA	CASSQDALASPRELFF
TRBV2	TRBJ1-6	NA	CASSENGSGYNSPLHF
TRBV6-2/TRBV6-3	TRBJ1-1	NA	CASSGVGGGAFF
TRBV23-1	TRBJ2-3	NA	CASSQSARLAGGPMDTQYF
TRBV5-1	TRBJ2-7	NA	CASSGGSARSEQYF
TRBV4-1	TRBJ2-2	NA	CASSQGGTGWNTGELFF